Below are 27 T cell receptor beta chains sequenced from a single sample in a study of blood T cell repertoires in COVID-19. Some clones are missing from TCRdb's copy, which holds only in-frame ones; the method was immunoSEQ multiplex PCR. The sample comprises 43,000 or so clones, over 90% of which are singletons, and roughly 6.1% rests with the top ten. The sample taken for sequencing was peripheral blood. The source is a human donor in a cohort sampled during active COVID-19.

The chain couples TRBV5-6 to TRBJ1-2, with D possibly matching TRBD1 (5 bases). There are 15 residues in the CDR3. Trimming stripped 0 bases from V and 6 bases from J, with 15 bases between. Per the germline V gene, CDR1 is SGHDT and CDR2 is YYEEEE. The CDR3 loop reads CASSLELRARNGYTF. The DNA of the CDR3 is TGTGCCAGCAGCTTGGAGCTCAGGGCCAGGAATGGCTACACCTTC.

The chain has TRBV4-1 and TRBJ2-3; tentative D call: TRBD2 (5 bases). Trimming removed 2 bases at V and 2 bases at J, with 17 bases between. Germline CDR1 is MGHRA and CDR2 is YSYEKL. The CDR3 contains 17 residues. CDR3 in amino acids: CASSQPSRTLNTDTQYF. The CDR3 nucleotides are TGCGCCAGCAGCCAACCCTCTAGGACTCTAAACACAGATACGCAGTATTTT.

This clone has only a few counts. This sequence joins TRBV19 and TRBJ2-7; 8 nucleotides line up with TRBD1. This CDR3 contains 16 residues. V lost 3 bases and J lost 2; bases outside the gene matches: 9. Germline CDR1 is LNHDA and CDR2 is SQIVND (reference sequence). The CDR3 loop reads CASSIDRLRGPYEQYF. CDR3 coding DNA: TGTGCCAGTAGTATCGATCGCCTCAGGGGGCCCTACGAGCAGTACTTC.

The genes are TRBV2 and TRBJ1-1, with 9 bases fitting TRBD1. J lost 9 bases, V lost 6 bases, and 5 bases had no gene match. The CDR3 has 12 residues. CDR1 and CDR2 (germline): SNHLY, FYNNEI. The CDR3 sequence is CASRGQGLKAFF. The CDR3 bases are TGTGCCAGCAGGGGACAGGGTTTGAAAGCTTTCTTT.

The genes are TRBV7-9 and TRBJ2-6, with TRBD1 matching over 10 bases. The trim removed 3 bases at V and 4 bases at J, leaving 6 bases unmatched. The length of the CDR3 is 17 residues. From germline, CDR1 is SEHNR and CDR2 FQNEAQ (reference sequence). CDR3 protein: CASSLLTGGTGANVLTF. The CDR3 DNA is TGTGCCAGCAGCTTGTTGACAGGGGGCACCGGGGCCAACGTCCTGACTTTC.

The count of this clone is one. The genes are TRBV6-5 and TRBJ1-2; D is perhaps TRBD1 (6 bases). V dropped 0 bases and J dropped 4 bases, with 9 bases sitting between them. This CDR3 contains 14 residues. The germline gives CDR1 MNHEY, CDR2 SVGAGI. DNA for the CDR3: TGTGCCAGCAGTTACTCGAAAGGGGGCTATGGCTACACCTTC. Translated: CASSYSKGGYGYTF.

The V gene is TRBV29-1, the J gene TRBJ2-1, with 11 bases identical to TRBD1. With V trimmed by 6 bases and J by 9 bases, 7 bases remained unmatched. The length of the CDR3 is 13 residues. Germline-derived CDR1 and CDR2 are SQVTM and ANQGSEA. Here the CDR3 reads CSVGTGGRGEQFF. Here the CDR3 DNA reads TGCAGCGTCGGGACAGGGGGTAGGGGTGAGCAGTTCTTC.

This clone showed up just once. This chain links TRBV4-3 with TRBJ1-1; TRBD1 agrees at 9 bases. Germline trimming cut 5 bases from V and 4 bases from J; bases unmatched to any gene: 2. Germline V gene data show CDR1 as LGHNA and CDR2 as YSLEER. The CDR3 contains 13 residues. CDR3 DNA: TGCGCCAGCAGCGGGACAGGGTTCACTGAAGCTTTCTTT. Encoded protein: CASSGTGFTEAFF.

The CDR3 nucleotides read TGTGCCAGCAGTCATGGCCTAGAGACCCAGTACTTC. Amino acid sequence: CASSHGLETQYF. The rearrangement links TRBV6-2 or TRBV6-3 to TRBJ2-5; no firm D call. CDR1 and CDR2 (germline): MNHEY, SVGEGT. V was pared by 5 bases and J by 4 bases, with 8 bases between. The CDR3 covers 12 residues.

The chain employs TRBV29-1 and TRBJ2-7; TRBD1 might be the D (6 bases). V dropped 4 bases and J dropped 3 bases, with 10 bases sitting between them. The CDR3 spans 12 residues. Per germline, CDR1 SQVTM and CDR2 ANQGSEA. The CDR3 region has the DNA TGCAGCGTTGGCAGGGGCGACTACGAGCAGTACTTC. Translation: CSVGRGDYEQYF.

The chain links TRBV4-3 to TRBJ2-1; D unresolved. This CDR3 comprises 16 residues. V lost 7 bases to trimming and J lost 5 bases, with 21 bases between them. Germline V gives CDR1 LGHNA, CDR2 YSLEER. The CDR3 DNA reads TGCGCCAGCAACTCGATAGGTATCGGGTTGAACAATGAGCAGTTCTTC. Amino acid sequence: CASNSIGIGLNNEQFF.

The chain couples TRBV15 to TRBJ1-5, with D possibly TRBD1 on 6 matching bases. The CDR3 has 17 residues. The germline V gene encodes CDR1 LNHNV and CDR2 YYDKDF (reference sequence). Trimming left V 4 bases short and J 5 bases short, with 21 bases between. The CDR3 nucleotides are TGTGCCACCAGCACGAAGATAAACCGGGACACCGATCAGCCCCAGCATTTT. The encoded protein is CATSTKINRDTDQPQHF.

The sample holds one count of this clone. CDR3 DNA sequence: TGTGCCAGCAGCTCGGGACAGGAATTGCGTGGCTACACCTTC. Translating it yields CASSSGQELRGYTF. The chain recombines TRBV9 with TRBJ1-2, with 8 bases matching TRBD1. Germline V gene sequence: CDR1 SGDLS, CDR2 YYNGEE. The CDR3 is 14 amino acids. J lost 7 bases, V lost 4 bases, and 9 bases had no gene match.

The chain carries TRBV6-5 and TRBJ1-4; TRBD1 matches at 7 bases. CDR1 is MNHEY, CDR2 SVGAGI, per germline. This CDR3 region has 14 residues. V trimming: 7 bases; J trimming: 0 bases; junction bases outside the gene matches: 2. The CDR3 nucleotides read TGTGCCAGCAAAACAGGGGCAACTAATGAAAAACTGTTTTTT. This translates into CASKTGATNEKLFF.

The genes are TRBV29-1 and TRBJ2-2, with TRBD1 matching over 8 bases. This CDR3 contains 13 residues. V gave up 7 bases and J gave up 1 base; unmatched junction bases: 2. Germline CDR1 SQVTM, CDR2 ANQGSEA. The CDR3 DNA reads TGCAGCGCTGACAGGGGGAACACCGGGGAGCTGTTTTTT. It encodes CSADRGNTGELFF.

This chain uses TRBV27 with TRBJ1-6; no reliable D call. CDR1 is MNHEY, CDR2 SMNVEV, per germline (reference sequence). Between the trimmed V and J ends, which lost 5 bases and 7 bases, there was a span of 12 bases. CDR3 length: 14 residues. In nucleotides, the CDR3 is TGTGCCAGCAGTGTACAACCGGGGAATTCACCCCTCCACTTT. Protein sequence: CASSVQPGNSPLHF.

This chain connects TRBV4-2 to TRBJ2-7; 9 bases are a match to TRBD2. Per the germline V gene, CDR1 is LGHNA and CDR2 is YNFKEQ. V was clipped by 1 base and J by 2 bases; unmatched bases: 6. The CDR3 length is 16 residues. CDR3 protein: CASSQGGLALTYEQYF. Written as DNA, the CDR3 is TGTGCCAGCAGCCAAGGAGGACTAGCGTTAACCTACGAGCAGTACTTC.

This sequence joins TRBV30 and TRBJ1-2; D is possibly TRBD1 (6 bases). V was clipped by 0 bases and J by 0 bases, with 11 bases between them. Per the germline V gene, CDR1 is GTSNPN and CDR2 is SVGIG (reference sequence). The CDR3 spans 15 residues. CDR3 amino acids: CAWSVRGTSNYGYTF. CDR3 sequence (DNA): TGTGCCTGGAGTGTAAGGGGGACCTCTAACTATGGCTACACCTTC.

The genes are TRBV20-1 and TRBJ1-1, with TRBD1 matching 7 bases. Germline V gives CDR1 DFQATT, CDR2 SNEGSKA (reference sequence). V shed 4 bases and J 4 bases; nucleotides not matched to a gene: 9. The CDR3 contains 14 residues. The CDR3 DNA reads TGCAGTGCTAATGATAACAGGGGAGGCACTGAAGCTTTCTTT. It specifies CSANDNRGGTEAFF.

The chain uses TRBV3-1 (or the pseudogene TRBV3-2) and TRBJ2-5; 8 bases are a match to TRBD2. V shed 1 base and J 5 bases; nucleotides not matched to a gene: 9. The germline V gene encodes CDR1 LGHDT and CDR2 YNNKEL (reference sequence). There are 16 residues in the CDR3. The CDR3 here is CASSQGTPGLVETQYF. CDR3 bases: TGTGCCAGCAGCCAAGGGACTCCGGGACTAGTGGAGACCCAGTACTTC.

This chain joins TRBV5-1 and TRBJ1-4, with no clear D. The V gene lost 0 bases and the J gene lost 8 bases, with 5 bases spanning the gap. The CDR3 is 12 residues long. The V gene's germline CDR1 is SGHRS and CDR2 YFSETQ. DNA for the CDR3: TGCGCCAGCAGCTTGGAAGCGGAAAAACTGTTTTTT. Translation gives CASSLEAEKLFF.

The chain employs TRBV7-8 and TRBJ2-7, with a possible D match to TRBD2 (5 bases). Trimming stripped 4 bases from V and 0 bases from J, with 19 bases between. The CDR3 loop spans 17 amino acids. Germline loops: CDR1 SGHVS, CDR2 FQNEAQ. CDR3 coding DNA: TGTGCCAGCAGCTCTCCGGGGTCGGTAGCTAACTCCTACGAGCAGTACTTC. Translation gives CASSSPGSVANSYEQYF. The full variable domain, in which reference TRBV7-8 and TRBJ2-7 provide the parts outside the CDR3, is GAGVSQSPRYKVAKRGQDVALRCDPISGHVSLFWYQQALGQGPEFLTYFQNEAQLDKSGLPSDRFFAERPEGSVSTLKIQRTQQEDSAVYLCASSSPGSVANSYEQYFGPGTRLTVT.

CDR3 nucleotide sequence: TGTGCCAGCAGTTTAGCAAGGGGAGAGACCCAGTACTTC. It translates to CASSLARGETQYF. This chain links TRBV12-3 or TRBV12-4 with TRBJ2-5; D is perhaps TRBD1 (5 bases). V lost 0 bases to trimming and J lost 4 bases, with 6 bases between them. The CDR3 spans 13 residues.

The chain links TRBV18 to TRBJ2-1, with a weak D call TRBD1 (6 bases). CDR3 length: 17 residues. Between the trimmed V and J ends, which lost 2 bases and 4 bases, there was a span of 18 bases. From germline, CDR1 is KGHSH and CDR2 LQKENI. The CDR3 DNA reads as TGTGCCAGCTCACCATTACAGGGTACCAGGGTTTACAATGAGCAGTTCTTC. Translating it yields CASSPLQGTRVYNEQFF. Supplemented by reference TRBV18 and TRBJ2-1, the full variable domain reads NAGVMQNPRHLVRRRGQEARLRCSPMKGHSHVYWYRQLPEEGLKFMVYLQKENIIDESGMPKERFSAEFPKEGPSILRIQQVVRGDSAAYFCASSPLQGTRVYNEQFFGPGTRLTVL.

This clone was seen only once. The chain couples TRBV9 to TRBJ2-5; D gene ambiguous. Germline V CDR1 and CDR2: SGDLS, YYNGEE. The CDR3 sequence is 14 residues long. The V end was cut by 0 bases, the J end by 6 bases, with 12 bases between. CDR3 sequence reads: CASSVDSLKKTQYF. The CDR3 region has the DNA TGTGCCAGCAGCGTAGATTCCCTAAAAAAGACCCAGTACTTC.

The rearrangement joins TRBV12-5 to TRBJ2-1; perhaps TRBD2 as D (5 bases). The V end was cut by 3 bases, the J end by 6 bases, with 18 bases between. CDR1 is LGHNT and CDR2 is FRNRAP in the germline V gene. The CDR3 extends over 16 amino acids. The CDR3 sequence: CASGFDAREMINEQFF. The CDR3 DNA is TGTGCTAGTGGTTTCGATGCGAGGGAGATGATCAATGAGCAGTTCTTC.

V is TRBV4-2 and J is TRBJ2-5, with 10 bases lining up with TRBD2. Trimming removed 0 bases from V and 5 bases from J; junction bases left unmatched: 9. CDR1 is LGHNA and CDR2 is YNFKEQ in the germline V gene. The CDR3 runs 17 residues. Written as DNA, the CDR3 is TGTGCCAGCAGCCAAGATGTGGCTAGCGGGAGTCCCGAGACCCAGTACTTC. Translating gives CASSQDVASGSPETQYF.